One and the same sample provided the 11 T cell receptor beta chains below, sequenced in a study of shared clonotypes between healthy human individuals. Sequenced by immunoSEQ multiplex PCR; TCRdb stores in-frame clones only, minus some. The table records under 2,000,000 clones, over 85% of them present only once. CD8 cells classed as naive were CD45RO-negative and positively selected for CCR7, excluding terminally differentiated effector memory CD45RA+ cells. The sequenced sample was naive CD8+ T cells sorted from blood. The receptor set was obtained from a man between 18 and 29 years old in good health.

The V and J genes are TRBV15 and TRBJ2-7; 7 positions match TRBD1. CDR1 is LNHNV and CDR2 is YYDKDF in the germline V gene (reference sequence). Unmatched junction bases numbered 4, after V lost 5 bases and J lost 3 bases. This CDR3 contains 13 residues. The CDR3 DNA sequence: TGTGCCACCAGCTCGGGACAGCACTACGAGCAGTACTTC. Protein: CATSSGQHYEQYF. The complete variable domain, with remaining parts taken from reference TRBV15 and TRBJ2-7, reads DAMVIQNPRYQVTQFGKPVTLSCSQTLNHNVMYWYQQKSSQAPKLLFHYYDKDFNNEADTPDNFQSRRPNTSFCFLDIRSPGLGDTAMYLCATSSGQHYEQYFGPGTRLTVT.

To note about this clone: This specimen includes other DNA sequences encoding the same CDR3. The chain has TRBV6-5 and TRBJ1-6; no reliable D call. Trimming cost V 2 bases and J 10 bases, with 6 bases left between them. Germline V gene sequence: CDR1 MNHEY, CDR2 SVGAGI. CDR3 length: 12 amino acids. CDR3 DNA: TGTGCCAGCAGTTACAGCAACTCACCCCTCCACTTT. The encoded protein is CASSYSNSPLHF.

The rearrangement links TRBV28 to TRBJ2-7; 8 positions agree with TRBD1. Germline V lookup: CDR1 MDHEN, CDR2 SYDVKM. With V trimmed by 6 bases and J by 5 bases, 12 bases remained unmatched. This CDR3 comprises 15 residues. This CDR3 is CASSLTQGGVDEQYF. CDR3 nucleotides: TGTGCCAGCAGCCTCACACAGGGGGGAGTTGACGAGCAGTACTTC.

This chain uses TRBV7-8 with TRBJ2-3; 7 bases fit TRBD2. CDR1 SGHVS and CDR2 FQNEAQ come from the germline V gene. The J segment lost 3 bases and the V segment lost 0 bases, leaving 9 bases of the junction unmatched. The CDR3 is 17 residues long. CDR3 nucleotides: TGTGCCAGCAGCTTAGCGGTAGAGGGAGGGCAAACAGATACGCAGTATTTT. Translation: CASSLAVEGGQTDTQYF. Supplemented by reference TRBV7-8 and TRBJ2-3, the full variable domain reads GAGVSQSPRYKVAKRGQDVALRCDPISGHVSLFWYQQALGQGPEFLTYFQNEAQLDKSGLPSDRFFAERPEGSVSTLKIQRTQQEDSAVYLCASSLAVEGGQTDTQYFGPGTRLTVL.

V gene TRBV6-5 combines with J gene TRBJ2-7, with D unresolved. Germline V lookup: CDR1 MNHEY, CDR2 SVGAGI. CDR3 length equals 14 residues. The V gene lost 6 bases and the J gene lost 4 bases, with 16 bases spanning the gap. CDR3 in amino acids: CASSFSMRPYEQYF. For the CDR3, the DNA is TGTGCCAGCAGCTTCTCCATGAGGCCGTACGAGCAGTACTTC.

This chain joins TRBV28 and TRBJ1-5; TRBD1 matches at 7 bases. The CDR3 runs to 15 residues. V trimming: 5 bases; J trimming: 0 bases; junction bases outside the gene matches: 4. The germline gives CDR1 MDHEN, CDR2 SYDVKM. The CDR3, as DNA: TGTGCCAGCAGTCAGGGGGGGTATAGCAATCAGCCCCAGCATTTT. Translating it yields CASSQGGYSNQPQHF. Full variable domain (remainder filled in from reference TRBV28 and TRBJ1-5): DVKVTQSSRYLVKRTGEKVFLECVQDMDHENMFWYRQDPGLGLRLIYFSYDVKMKEKGDIPEGYSVSREKKERFSLILESASTNQTSMYLCASSQGGYSNQPQHFGDGTRLSIL.

The gene calls are TRBV19 and TRBJ2-3; D call uncertain. Looked up from germline, CDR1 is LNHDA and CDR2 is SQIVND (reference sequence). The CDR3 consists of 14 residues. V lost 3 bases and J 4 bases, leaving 11 bases between the germline ends. CDR3 residues: CASSIGLAPDTQYF. CDR3 sequence (DNA): TGTGCCAGTAGTATCGGGTTAGCCCCAGATACGCAGTATTTT.

The V gene is TRBV19, the J gene TRBJ1-1; D uncertain. Between the trimmed V and J ends, which lost 2 bases and 8 bases, there was a span of 12 bases. Germline-derived CDR1 and CDR2 are LNHDA and SQIVND (reference sequence). There are 13 residues in the CDR3. The CDR3 reads CASSIFGDVEAFF. CDR3 bases: TGTGCCAGTAGTATATTCGGGGATGTCGAAGCTTTCTTT.

V usage is TRBV19 and J usage is TRBJ1-2, with 7 nucleotides matching TRBD1. V shed 1 base and J 4 bases; nucleotides not matched to a gene: 3. The CDR3 totals 14 residues. CDR1 is LNHDA and CDR2 is SQIVND in the germline V gene (reference sequence). The CDR3 nucleotides are TGTGCCAGTAGTATAGCGACAGGGTCCTATGGCTACACCTTC. Translation gives CASSIATGSYGYTF.

In its sample, this clone was seen a few times. Distinct nucleotide sequences in the sample also encode this CDR3. This chain joins TRBV7-8 and TRBJ1-1; D is ambiguous. The CDR3 consists of 13 residues. The V and J ends lost 1 base and 4 bases respectively, with 7 bases between them. Germline values: CDR1 SGHVS, CDR2 FQNEAQ. The CDR3 nucleotides read TGTGCCAGCAGCTTAGGGTGGGGCACTGAAGCTTTCTTT. Amino acid sequence: CASSLGWGTEAFF.

This clone was found a few times. Other DNA sequences of this sample code for an identical CDR3. The rearrangement joins TRBV11-2 to TRBJ2-7; no definite D call. With 4 bases removed from V and 0 bases from J, the gap between germline ends came to 1 base. Germline assignment: CDR1 SGHAT and CDR2 FQNNGV. The CDR3 is made up of 11 amino acids. The CDR3 region is CASSSSYEQYF. The CDR3 nucleotides are TGTGCCAGCAGCTCCTCCTACGAGCAGTACTTC.